This T cell receptor (beta chain) was captured by sequencing in a study of shared clonotypes between healthy human individuals. Study-wide results and limits: Sharing across a few donors was seen in 4% to 6.5% of naive CD4 clonotypes. All-four-donor shared clonotypes had higher generation probabilities than non-shared clonotypes did.

Remarks on this clone: What it binds is not known.

Germline CDR1 and CDR2: SGHNT and YYREEE (reference sequence). The CDR3 covers 15 residues. Trimming shortened V by 0 bases and J by 6 bases, and 14 bases separated the two germline ends. Assay: immunoSEQ multiplex PCR; the TCRdb copy retains only in-frame clones and omits some. The repertoire holds roughly 2,300,000 clones, with around 93% as singletons. V gene TRBV5-4 combines with J gene TRBJ2-3; D may correspond to TRBD1 or TRBD2 (5 bases each). What was sequenced was naive CD4+ T cells from PBMCs. Stated subset: CD45RA+ positively selected. The source is a young man in good health. Some clones in this sample may be carry-over from other donors' samples. The CDR3 here is CASSLANPRGDTQYF. The CDR3 coding sequence is TGTGCCAGCAGCTTGGCCAACCCGAGGGGTGATACGCAGTATTTT.